This TCR beta chain was sequenced for a study of cytomegalovirus exposure and HLA in healthy donors. This clone was seen a single time. Primers for the PCR totalled 60 Vbeta and 13 Jbeta. The data were produced by immunoSEQ multiplex PCR, yet TCRdb's version contains in-frame clones alone and is incomplete. The sample includes 75,000 to 90,000 clones, 60% to 80% of them seen just once. Deletions cut 2 bases from V and 3 bases from J, with 4 bases between. This CDR3 contains 12 residues. Germline CDR1 is GTSNPN and CDR2 is SVGIG (reference sequence). The receptor comes from a woman aged 40 to 50 in good health and CMV-seropositive. This sequence joins TRBV30 and TRBJ1-4; D gene unclear. The sample taken for sequencing was PBMCs. The CDR3 DNA reads as TGTGCCTGGAGTCAGTCTAATGAAAAACTGTTTTTT. Translated, it gives CAWSQSNEKLFF.